The sample holds many counts of the clone carrying this TCR beta chain. The sample is drawn from a study of HIV-infected patients and healthy controls. No cell fractionation was done, so the repertoire covers all unsorted peripheral blood T cells. Alpha and beta constant-region primers primed reverse transcription of 400 to 500 ng RNA. Alpha and beta chain libraries were made separately by chain-specific third strand synthesis with multiplexing indices. TCRdb re-called the 5' RACE reads through MiXCR, storing one row per CDR3 protein. The data contain about 9,600 distinct CDR3 sequences, roughly 7.7% of them singletons. Specimen: blood, collected before antiretroviral therapy. This sequence was found in an adult with HIV infection.

CDR3 coding DNA: TGTGCCAGCGGAGAGGTAGCGGAGACCCAGTACTTC. Translation gives CASGEVAETQYF. This chain connects TRBV2 to TRBJ2-5; D might be TRBD2 (5 bases). Trimming took off 8 bases at V and 5 bases at J, with 12 bases between the two ends. The CDR3 contains 12 residues. The germline V gene has CDR1 SNHLY and CDR2 FYNNEI.